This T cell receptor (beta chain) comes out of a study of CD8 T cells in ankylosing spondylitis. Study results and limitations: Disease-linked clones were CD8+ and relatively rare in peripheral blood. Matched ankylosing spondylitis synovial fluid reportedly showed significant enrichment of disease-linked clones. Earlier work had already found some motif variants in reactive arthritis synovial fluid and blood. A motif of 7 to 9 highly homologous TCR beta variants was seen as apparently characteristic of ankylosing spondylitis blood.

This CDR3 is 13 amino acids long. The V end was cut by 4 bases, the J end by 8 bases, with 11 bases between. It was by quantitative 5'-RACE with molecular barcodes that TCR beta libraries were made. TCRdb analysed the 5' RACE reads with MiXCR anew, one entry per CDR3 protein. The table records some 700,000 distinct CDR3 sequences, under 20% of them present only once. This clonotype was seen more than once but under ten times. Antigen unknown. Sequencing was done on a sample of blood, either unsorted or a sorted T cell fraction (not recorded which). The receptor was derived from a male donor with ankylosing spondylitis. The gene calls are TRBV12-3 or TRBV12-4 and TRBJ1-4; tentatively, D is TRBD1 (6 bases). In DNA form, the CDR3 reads TGTGCCAGCAGTTGGGGGGGCAAAGAAAAACTGTTTTTT. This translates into CASSWGGKEKLFF.